This T cell receptor beta chain was sequenced in a study of neoadjuvant anti-PD-1 for oral cavity cancer. Germline V gene sequence: CDR1 MNHNS, CDR2 SASEGT. The CDR3 sequence is 15 residues long. V was clipped by 1 base and J by 0 bases, with 9 bases between them. TCRdb keeps only in-frame clones here, not all; method: immunoSEQ multiplex PCR. The data contain approximately 68,000 clones, 80% to 90% of them seen just once; the ten biggest clones take up less than 3%. This sample's time point: after neoadjuvant nivolumab, at surgical resection. V gene TRBV6-1 combines with J gene TRBJ1-2; D not certain. Here the sequenced sample was PBMCs, taken after nivolumab (anti-PD-1) treatment. The receptor comes from a person between 40 and 85 years old with oral cavity squamous cell carcinoma. The CDR3 DNA follows: TGTGCCAGCAGTGAAGGGCCAGCTGCTAACTATGGCTACACCTTC. Amino acids: CASSEGPAANYGYTF.